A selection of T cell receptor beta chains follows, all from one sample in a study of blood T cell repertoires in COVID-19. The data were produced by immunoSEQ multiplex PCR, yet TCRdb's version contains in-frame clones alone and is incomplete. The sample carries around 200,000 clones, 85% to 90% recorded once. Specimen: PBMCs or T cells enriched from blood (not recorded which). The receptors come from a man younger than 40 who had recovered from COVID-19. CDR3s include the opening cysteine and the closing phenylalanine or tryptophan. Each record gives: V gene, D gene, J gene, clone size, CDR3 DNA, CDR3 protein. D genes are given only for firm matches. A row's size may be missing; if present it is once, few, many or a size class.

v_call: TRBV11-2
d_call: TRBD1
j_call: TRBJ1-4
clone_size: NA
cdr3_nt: TGTGCCAGCAGCTCTTACAGGGGGCGTTTTGAAAAACTGTTTTTT
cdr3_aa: CASSSYRGRFEKLFF

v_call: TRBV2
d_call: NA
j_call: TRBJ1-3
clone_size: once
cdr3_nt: TGTGCCAGCAGGTATCGTGGAAACACCATATATTTT
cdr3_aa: CASRYRGNTIYF

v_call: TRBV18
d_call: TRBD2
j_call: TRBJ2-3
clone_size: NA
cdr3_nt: TGTGCCAGCTCACCGGTGGGGAGGGCAGATACGCAGTATTTT
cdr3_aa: CASSPVGRADTQYF

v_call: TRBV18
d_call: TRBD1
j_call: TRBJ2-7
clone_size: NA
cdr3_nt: TGTGCCAGCTCACCTTCACAGGGGTCCCCCTACGAGCAGTACTTC
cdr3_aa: CASSPSQGSPYEQYF

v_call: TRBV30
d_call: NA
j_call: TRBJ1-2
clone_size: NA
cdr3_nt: TGTGCCTGGAGTGTGTGGGGAGACTATGGCTACACCTTC
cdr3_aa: CAWSVWGDYGYTF

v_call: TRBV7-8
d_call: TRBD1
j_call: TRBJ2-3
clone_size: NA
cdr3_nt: TGTGCCAGCAGCTTAGCGGCAGGGGGAATAGATACGCAGTATTTT
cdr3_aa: CASSLAAGGIDTQYF

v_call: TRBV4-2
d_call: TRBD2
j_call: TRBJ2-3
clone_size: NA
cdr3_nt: TGTGCCAGCAGCCAAGGGACTAGCGGGGGTGATACGCAGTATTTT
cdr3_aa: CASSQGTSGGDTQYF

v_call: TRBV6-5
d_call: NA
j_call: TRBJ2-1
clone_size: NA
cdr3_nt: TGTGCCAGCAGACGGGAAGACAATGAGCAGTTCTTC
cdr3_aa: CASRREDNEQFF

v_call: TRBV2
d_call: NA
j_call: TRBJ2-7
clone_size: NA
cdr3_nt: TGTGCCAGCAGTGAATTGCCAGGGAAGGGCGAGCAGTACTTC
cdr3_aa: CASSELPGKGEQYF

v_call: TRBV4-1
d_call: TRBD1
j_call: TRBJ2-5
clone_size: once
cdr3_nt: TGCGCCAGCAGGCGGACAGGGGAAGTGGAGACCCAGTACTTC
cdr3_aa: CASRRTGEVETQYF

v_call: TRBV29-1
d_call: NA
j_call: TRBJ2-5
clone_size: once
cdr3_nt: TGCAGCGTTGGCCAGGGGAACCCCCAAGAGACCCAGTACTTC
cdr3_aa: CSVGQGNPQETQYF

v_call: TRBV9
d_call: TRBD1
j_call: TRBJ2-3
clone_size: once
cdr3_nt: TGTGCCAGCAGCCTCGACAGGGGCCGCACAGATACGCAGTATTTT
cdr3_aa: CASSLDRGRTDTQYF

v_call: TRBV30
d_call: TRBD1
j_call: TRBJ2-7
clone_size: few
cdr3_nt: TGTGCCTGGAGTGTTTCTGGCAAGGGAAAGCCCGGGACAGGGTTCTTCAAGCAGTACTTC
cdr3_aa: CAWSVSGKGKPGTGFFKQYF

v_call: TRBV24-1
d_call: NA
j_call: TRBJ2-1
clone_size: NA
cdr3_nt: TGTGCCACCAGTGATTTTTGGGGGCCTGAGCAGTTCTTC
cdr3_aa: CATSDFWGPEQFF

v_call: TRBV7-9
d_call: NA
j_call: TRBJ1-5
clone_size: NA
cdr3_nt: TGTGCCAGCAGCCCCTTAGGGAGTAGCAATCAGCCCCAGCATTTT
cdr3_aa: CASSPLGSSNQPQHF

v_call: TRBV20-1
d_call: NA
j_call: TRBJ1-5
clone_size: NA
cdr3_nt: TGCAGTGCTAGTACAGAGATAGGAAGCAATCAGCCCCAGCATTTT
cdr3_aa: CSASTEIGSNQPQHF